This T cell receptor beta chain was obtained from a study of CD4 and CD8 cells across lung adenocarcinoma regions. TCRdb independently ran MiXCR on the PCR reads; one entry per CDR3 protein. Here the sample spans about 5,500 distinct CDR3 sequences, around 50% being singletons. CDR3 length: 17 amino acids. Germline CDR1 is SGHTA and CDR2 is FQGNSA. V lost 2 bases and J 4 bases, leaving 20 bases between the germline ends. Samples came from patients with localized non-small cell lung adenocarcinoma. This clonotype appeared once. The sequence was obtained from a male donor with lung adenocarcinoma. The CD4 and CD8 labels of this study may be unreliable. Source material: CD4+ T cells from the margin of a lung tumor. This chain connects TRBV7-2 to TRBJ1-1; tentatively, D is TRBD1 (5 bases). The CDR3 DNA sequence: TGTGCCAGCAGCTTATACGGCGGATGGGGGGGAGGCACTGAAGCTTTCTTT. It specifies CASSLYGGWGGGTEAFF.